A single sample gave rise to the 25 T cell receptor beta chains below, sequenced in a study of T-cell reconstitution after alpha-beta-depleted transplantation in children. Unique molecular identifiers featured in how the TCRbeta library was prepared. MiXCR, run by TCRdb on the PCR reads, gives a single entry per CDR3 protein. The sample yields over 85,000 distinct CDR3 sequences, about 6.8% seen once. This specimen consisted of PBMCs, obtained before TCRalphabeta/CD19-depleted stem cell transplant. All receptors come from a boy between 2 and 10 years old with acute lymphoblastic leukemia, due to receive a stem cell transplant.

In this sample, this clonotype is medium-sized. CDR3 amino acids: CATSRDRAGGPDTQYF. CDR3 nucleotides: TGTGCCACCAGCAGAGATCGGGCGGGGGGACCAGATACGCAGTATTTT. The chain carries TRBV15 and TRBJ2-3; 8 nucleotides line up with TRBD2. In germline, CDR1 is LNHNV, CDR2 YYDKDF (reference sequence). This CDR3 region has 16 residues. The trim removed 0 bases at V and 4 bases at J, leaving 6 bases unmatched.

This clonotype has at least ten counts. The V call is TRBV4-3, the J call TRBJ2-7, with D perhaps assigned TRBD1 or TRBD2 (5 bases each). Germline CDR1 reads LGHNA; CDR2 reads YSLEER. The CDR3 length is 14 residues. The V gene lost 1 base and the J gene lost 5 bases, with 12 bases spanning the gap. CDR3: CASSQGGAFDEQYF. The CDR3 bases are TGCGCCAGCAGCCAAGGAGGGGCCTTCGACGAGCAGTACTTC.

V gene TRBV4-3 combines with J gene TRBJ2-5; possible D gene TRBD2, 7 bases. V gave up 1 base and J gave up 0 bases, with 12 bases separating them. Looked up from germline, CDR1 is LGHNA and CDR2 is YSLEER. The CDR3 runs to 16 residues. The CDR3 protein is CASSQVEGGNQETQYF. The CDR3 DNA reads TGCGCCAGCAGCCAAGTTGAGGGGGGGAACCAAGAGACCCAGTACTTC.

The chain recombines TRBV6-4 with TRBJ2-3; TRBD2 might be the D (6 bases). CDR1 and CDR2 (germline): MRHNA, SNTAGT. The CDR3 totals 15 residues. V dropped 3 bases and J dropped 3 bases, with 13 bases sitting between them. The CDR3 DNA follows: TGTGCCAGCAGTGAACTAGTGGGGGGAACAGATACGCAGTATTTT. Amino acid sequence: CASSELVGGTDTQYF.

The table lists this clonotype with many counts. This chain links TRBV29-1 with TRBJ1-1, with 8 bases matching TRBD1. CDR3 size: 15 residues. Germline loops: CDR1 SQVTM, CDR2 ANQGSEA. After removal of 5 bases from V and 1 base from J, the junction contained 9 bases not matched to a gene. CDR3 bases: TGCAGCGTTAACCCCGAGACAGGGGCGAACACTGAAGCTTTCTTT. It translates to CSVNPETGANTEAFF.

This clonotype was seen at least ten times. The chain is built from TRBV7-8 and TRBJ2-7; no firm D call. Germline CDR1 and CDR2: SGHVS and FQNEAQ. V lost 5 bases and J lost 3, with 14 bases in between. This CDR3 comprises 14 residues. CDR3 loop: CASSQSRVSYEQYF. Here the CDR3 DNA reads TGTGCCAGCAGCCAAAGCCGGGTTAGCTACGAGCAGTACTTC.

This chain uses TRBV20-1 with TRBJ2-7, with 7 bases that match TRBD2. The junction had 7 bases not matched to a gene; V was cut back by 2 bases and J by 0 bases. Per germline, CDR1 DFQATT and CDR2 SNEGSKA (reference sequence). This CDR3 is built from 15 residues. The CDR3 bases are TGCAGTGCTAGAACGTGGGGGGGTAGCTCCTACGAGCAGTACTTC. The encoded protein is CSARTWGGSSYEQYF.

In its sample, this clonotype was seen many times. V usage is TRBV5-1 and J usage is TRBJ2-3, with a tentative D call TRBD2 (6 bases). The V gene's germline CDR1 is SGHRS and CDR2 YFSETQ. This CDR3 spans 17 amino acids. Trimming stripped 4 bases from V and 1 base from J, with 19 bases between. The CDR3 nucleotides are TGCGCCAGCAGCAAGAAGATTGGGCGGGGTGGCACAGATACGCAGTATTTT. Its protein product is CASSKKIGRGGTDTQYF.

This clonotype was detected ten times or more. The V and J genes are TRBV29-1 and TRBJ2-3; D remains unclear. The V gene lost 1 base and the J gene lost 0 bases, with 17 bases spanning the gap. From germline, CDR1 is SQVTM and CDR2 ANQGSEA. CDR3 length equals 17 residues. The CDR3 sequence is CSVEGGGLITSTDTQYF. CDR3 nucleotide sequence: TGCAGCGTTGAAGGGGGTGGGCTCATAACTAGCACAGATACGCAGTATTTT.

This clonotype has at least ten counts. J is TRBJ2-2 and V is TRBV5-1, with D possibly matching TRBD1 (6 bases). The CDR3 has 14 amino acids. The V end lost 4 bases, the J end lost 8 bases, and 15 bases lay between the germline ends. Germline V lookup: CDR1 SGHRS, CDR2 YFSETQ. Here the CDR3 DNA reads TGCGCCAGCAGCCCCAGCCAGGGGCGGGGGGAGCTGTTTTTT. As protein: CASSPSQGRGELFF.

Ten or more counts support this clonotype. The V and J genes are TRBV6-2 or TRBV6-3 and TRBJ2-2, with D hard to call. Looked up from germline, CDR1 is MNHEY and CDR2 is SVGEGT. The CDR3 sequence is 14 residues long. V was trimmed by 3 bases and J by 5 bases, leaving 10 bases between them. The DNA of the CDR3 is TGTGCCAGCAGTTATTGGCTTCGTACCGGGGAGCTGTTTTTT. Protein: CASSYWLRTGELFF.

On this clonotype itself: An end of the junction differs from the germline gene, which may be a read error. V usage is TRBV11-2 and J usage is TRBJ2-1, with D possibly matching TRBD1 (5 bases). From germline, CDR1 is SGHAT and CDR2 FQNNGV. This CDR3 has 13 amino acids. In DNA form, the CDR3 reads TGTGCCAGCAGCTTAAAAGAGGCGGCTACAGGAACCTTC. Translating gives CASSLKEAATGTF.

This clonotype was observed a handful of times. This chain links TRBV28 with TRBJ2-2; 7 bases align to TRBD1. This CDR3 is 16 amino acids long. Trimming removed 5 bases from V and 5 bases from J; junction bases left unmatched: 11. Germline V lookup: CDR1 MDHEN, CDR2 SYDVKM. The CDR3 reads CASSPRGRGGTGELFF. CDR3 coding DNA: TGTGCCAGCAGTCCAAGGGGGCGCGGAGGTACCGGGGAGCTGTTTTTT.

The table lists this clonotype with many counts. The genes are TRBV25-1 and TRBJ1-2; D is undetermined. Germline V gene lookup returns CDR1 MGHDK and CDR2 SYGVNS. Trimming removed 3 bases at V and 3 bases at J, with 2 bases between. This CDR3 is 11 amino acids long. CDR3 amino acids: CASSDDYGYTF. The CDR3 DNA sequence: TGTGCCAGCAGTGACGACTATGGCTACACCTTC.

The table lists this clonotype with many counts. V is TRBV28 and J is TRBJ1-5; D not resolved. The V end lost 3 bases, the J end lost 3 bases, and 0 bases lay between the germline ends. Germline V gene data show CDR1 as MDHEN and CDR2 as SYDVKM. The length of the CDR3 is 11 residues. CDR3 in DNA: TGTGCCAGCAGTTTCAATCAGCCCCAGCATTTT. Amino acids: CASSFNQPQHF.

The chain recombines TRBV18 with TRBJ2-6; D is unresolved. In germline, CDR1 is KGHSH, CDR2 LQKENI. The CDR3 sequence is 15 residues long. Trimming took 0 bases from V and 2 from J, leaving 5 bases between them. The DNA of the CDR3 is TGTGCCAGCTCACCACCTCGGGCTGGGGCCAACGTCCTGACTTTC. Translating it yields CASSPPRAGANVLTF.

This clonotype has at least ten counts. The chain employs TRBV4-1 and TRBJ2-2; 8 bases map to TRBD2. The CDR3 is 17 amino acids. CDR1 and CDR2 from the germline V gene are MGHRA and YSYEKL. The V gene end was trimmed by 2 bases and the J gene end by 6 bases; junction bases not matched to a gene: 11. CDR3 sequence reads: CASSQKRAGGVAGELFF. The CDR3 DNA reads TGCGCCAGCAGCCAAAAGAGGGCGGGGGGCGTCGCCGGGGAGCTGTTTTTT.

This clonotype occurred a few times. V gene TRBV20-1 combines with J gene TRBJ2-7; 7 bases line up with TRBD2. The V and J ends lost 3 bases and 5 bases, in that order; junction bases with no gene match: 4. This CDR3 region has 12 residues. Germline-derived CDR1 and CDR2 are DFQATT and SNEGSKA (reference sequence). CDR3 DNA sequence: TGCAGTGCTAGCGGGGGGAGCCACGAGCAGTACTTC. Residues: CSASGGSHEQYF.

Concerning this clonotype: A much larger clone differs from this one at a single base, so this may be a read error. Without the conserved terminal phenylalanine or tryptophan, this CDR3 likely stems from a read error. The chain joins TRBV7-2 to TRBJ2-2; the D gene could be TRBD1 or TRBD2 (6 bases each). There are 14 residues in the CDR3. Germline assignment: CDR1 SGHTA and CDR2 FQGNSA. V was clipped by 3 bases and J by 9 bases, with 14 bases between them. For the CDR3, the DNA is TGTGCCAGCAGCTTCGGCAATGGGGGGCGGGAGCTGTTTTGT. Translation gives CASSFGNGGRELFC.

The V call is TRBV29-1, the J call TRBJ1-1; D gene ambiguous. The CDR3 has 13 amino acids. Trimming took 0 bases from V and 2 from J, leaving 7 bases between them. Germline CDR1 is SQVTM and CDR2 is ANQGSEA. The chain's CDR3 is CSVEDQANTEAFF. CDR3 coding DNA: TGCAGCGTTGAAGATCAGGCCAACACTGAAGCTTTCTTT.

The chain links TRBV11-3 to TRBJ2-7, with TRBD1 matching 8 bases. CDR1 and CDR2 from the germline V gene are SGHNT and YENEEA. The junction had 12 bases not matched to a gene; V was cut back by 3 bases and J by 5 bases. This CDR3 contains 16 residues. CDR3 amino acids: CASSFQGQGPSHEQYF. For the CDR3, the DNA is TGTGCCAGCAGCTTTCAAGGACAGGGTCCTAGCCACGAGCAGTACTTC.

The chain employs TRBV7-9 and TRBJ2-3; 7 positions agree with TRBD2. CDR3 length: 15 amino acids. V dropped 5 bases and J dropped 1; count of bases not matched to a gene: 6. Germline CDR1 and CDR2: SEHNR and FQNEAQ (reference sequence). CDR3 protein: CASSRGGKGTDTQYF. DNA of the CDR3: TGTGCCAGCAGCCGCGGGGGTAAGGGCACAGATACGCAGTATTTT.

This clonotype was seen many times. The chain joins TRBV10-3 to TRBJ1-5, with 7 bases lining up with TRBD1. After removal of 5 bases from V and 2 bases from J, the junction contained 3 bases not matched to a gene. Germline CDR1 reads ENHRY; CDR2 reads SYGVKD. The CDR3 extends over 14 amino acids. The CDR3 nucleotides read TGTGCCATCAGTTTCACAGGGGGCAATCAGCCCCAGCATTTT. This codes for CAISFTGGNQPQHF.

The chain combines TRBV29-1 with TRBJ1-2; no clear D. Germline values: CDR1 SQVTM, CDR2 ANQGSEA. The CDR3 totals 13 residues. The V end lost 0 bases, the J end lost 8 bases, and 13 bases lay between the germline ends. The CDR3 nucleotides read TGCAGCGTTGAAGATGGCCTCACCAGGGGCTACACCTTC. Residues: CSVEDGLTRGYTF.

The sample holds a few counts of this clonotype. V usage is TRBV20-1 and J usage is TRBJ1-2; no definite D call. Germline CDR1 and CDR2: DFQATT and SNEGSKA (reference sequence). V lost 0 bases and J lost 0, with 11 bases in between. CDR3 length: 15 residues. The CDR3: CSARDPVNPNYGYTF. The CDR3 DNA is TGCAGTGCTAGAGATCCGGTGAACCCTAACTATGGCTACACCTTC.